This TCR beta chain derives from a study of cytomegalovirus exposure and HLA in healthy donors. General observations from the study: The classifier reportedly diagnosed cytomegalovirus status with high sensitivity and specificity. Among immune exposure information, only CMV serostatus was available.

Primers included in the PCR were 60 Vbeta and 13 Jbeta primers. Measured with immunoSEQ multiplex PCR; TCRdb has only the in-frame clones, and not every one. There are around 150,000 clones in the sample; roughly 80% occur only once, and over 2% lies in the top ten. As to this clone: Its antigen is as yet unknown.

This CDR3 region has 14 residues. The V end was cut by 1 base, the J end by 5 bases, with 10 bases between. Germline CDR1 reads SGHVS; CDR2 reads FQNEAQ. Sequenced: PBMCs. The chain links TRBV7-8 to TRBJ2-3; a possible D gene is TRBD2 (5 bases). The receptor was isolated from a boy aged 2 to 9 in good health and CMV-seronegative. The CDR3 nucleotides are TGTGCCAGCAGCTTAGGTGTGAGCGGAGATACGCAGTATTTT. Translation gives CASSLGVSGDTQYF.